The table lists the clone carrying this TCR beta chain with a few counts. Its antigen remains unknown. With 60 Vbeta and 13 Jbeta primers, the PCR was carried out. The repertoire was sequenced with immunoSEQ multiplex PCR; TCRdb's copy has only in-frame clones and lacks some. The sample gives some 130,000 clones, roughly 70% of which show up once; around 7% is in the top ten. This record comes from a study of cytomegalovirus exposure and HLA in healthy donors. Findings and caveats of the study: Several V segments, TRBV6-2 and TRBV6-3 among them, could not be told apart and were dropped. Later work found that TCR association rates differed between HLA loci; DRB1 had the most and HLA-C the fewest.

Trimming took 5 bases from V and 8 from J; bases not matched to a gene: 0. Germline V gene data show CDR1 as SGHTA and CDR2 as FQGNSA. The CDR3 has 11 residues. This TCR was sampled from a man aged 25-40 years in good health and CMV-seronegative. The chain is built from TRBV7-2 and TRBJ2-1; 7 nucleotides align to TRBD2. The specimen sequenced was PBMCs. The DNA of the CDR3 is TGTGCCAGCAGCGGGAGGGATGAGCAGTTCTTC. Translating gives CASSGRDEQFF.